This T cell receptor (beta chain) was documented in a study of shared clonotypes between healthy human individuals. The CDR3 extends over 13 amino acids. Deletions cut 4 bases from V and 1 base from J, with 8 bases between. Germline CDR1 SGHRS, CDR2 YFSETQ. Remarks on this clone: What it recognizes is unknown.

Study donors comprised healthy, HIV-negative adults devoid of recent acute infection or vaccination. Sequenced by immunoSEQ multiplex PCR; TCRdb stores in-frame clones only, minus some. Of about 2 million clones listed, around 95% are singletons. Study-wide results and caveats: In contrast to clonotypes shared by all four donors, non-shared clonotypes had lower generation probabilities.

Sequencing was carried out using naive CD4+ T cells sorted from blood. Subset denoted: CD45RA+ positively selected. This sequence originates from a young man in good health. V and J are TRBV5-1 and TRBJ1-1, with no clear D. CDR3 in amino acids: CASSTDWNTEAFF. As DNA, the CDR3 is TGCGCCAGCAGCACGGACTGGAACACTGAAGCTTTCTTT.